By share of the sample, the clone carrying this TCR beta chain is medium-sized. Time point defined: sample taken at primary tumor resection. The input material, whole RNA from tumor, nontumor lung or frozen PBMC, was sequenced unsorted. TCRdb independently ran MiXCR on the 5' RACE reads; one entry per CDR3 protein. Among more than 9,000 distinct CDR3 sequences listed, approximately 8.1% were seen once. These data come from a study of spatial heterogeneity in lung cancer. CDR3 length equals 16 residues. Germline V gene sequence: CDR1 SGHRS, CDR2 YFSETQ. The ends were cut back, 7 bases at V and 2 bases at J, with 20 bases in the middle.

This chain connects TRBV5-1 to TRBJ2-3; D is perhaps TRBD2 (6 bases). The TCR originated in a male donor with early-stage non-small cell lung cancer. The source was PBMCs, collected at surgery. The CDR3 loop is CASRILASVNTDTQYF. CDR3 sequence (DNA): TGCGCCAGCCGGATCCTTGCTAGCGTAAACACAGATACGCAGTATTTT.